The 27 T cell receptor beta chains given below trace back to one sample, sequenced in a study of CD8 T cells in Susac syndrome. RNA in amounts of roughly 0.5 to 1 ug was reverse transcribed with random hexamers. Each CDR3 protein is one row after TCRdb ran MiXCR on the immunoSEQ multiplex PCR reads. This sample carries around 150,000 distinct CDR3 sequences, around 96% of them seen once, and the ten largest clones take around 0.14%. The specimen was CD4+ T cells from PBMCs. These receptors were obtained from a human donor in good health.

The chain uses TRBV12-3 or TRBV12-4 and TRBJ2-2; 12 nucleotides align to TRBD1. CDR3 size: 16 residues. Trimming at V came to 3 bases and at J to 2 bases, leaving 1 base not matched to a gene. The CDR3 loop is CASSFGTGGNTGELFF. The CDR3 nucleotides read TGTGCCAGCAGTTTCGGGACAGGGGGCAACACCGGGGAGCTGTTTTTT.

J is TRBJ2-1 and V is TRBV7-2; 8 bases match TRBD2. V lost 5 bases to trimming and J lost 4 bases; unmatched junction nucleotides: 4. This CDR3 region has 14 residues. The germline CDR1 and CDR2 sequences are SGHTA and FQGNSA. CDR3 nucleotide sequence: TGTGCCAGCAGCCTGGGACTAGAGTACAATGAGCAGTTCTTC. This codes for CASSLGLEYNEQFF.

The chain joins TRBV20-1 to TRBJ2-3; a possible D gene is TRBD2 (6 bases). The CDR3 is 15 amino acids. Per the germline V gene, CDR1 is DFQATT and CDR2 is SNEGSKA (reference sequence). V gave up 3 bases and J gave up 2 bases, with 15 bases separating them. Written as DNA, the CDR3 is TGCAGTGCTAGGGCCTTAGCGGTTAACACAGATACGCAGTATTTT. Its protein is CSARALAVNTDTQYF.

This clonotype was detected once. The CDR3 region has the DNA TGTGCCAGCAGCCAAGGGGACAGGCGCTACGAGCAGTACTTC. This codes for CASSQGDRRYEQYF. The chain employs TRBV4-2 and TRBJ2-7; 8 bases align to TRBD1. Trimming cost V 1 base and J 3 bases; bases outside gene matches: 2. This CDR3 has 14 residues. Germline V gene lookup returns CDR1 LGHNA and CDR2 YNFKEQ.

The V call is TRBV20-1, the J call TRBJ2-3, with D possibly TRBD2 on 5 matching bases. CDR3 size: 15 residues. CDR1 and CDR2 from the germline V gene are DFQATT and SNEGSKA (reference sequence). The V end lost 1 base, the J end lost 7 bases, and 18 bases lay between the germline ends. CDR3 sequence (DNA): TGCAGTGCTAGAGTCCCCTGGACTGACCGGAATACGCAGTATTTT. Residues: CSARVPWTDRNTQYF.

CDR3 coding DNA: TGTGCCAGCAGCCGGCGGGACACTGAAGCTTTCTTT. This gives the protein CASSRRDTEAFF. The chain uses TRBV7-9 and TRBJ1-1; D remains ambiguous. From germline, CDR1 is SEHNR and CDR2 FQNEAQ (reference sequence). Trimming removed 5 bases at V and 3 bases at J, with 7 bases between. The CDR3 loop spans 12 amino acids. Full variable domain (remainder filled in from reference TRBV7-9 and TRBJ1-1): DTGVSQNPRHKITKRGQNVTFRCDPISEHNRLYWYRQTLGQGPEFLTYFQNEAQLEKSRLLSDRFSAERPKGSFSTLEIQRTEQGDSAMYLCASSRRDTEAFFGQGTRLTVV.

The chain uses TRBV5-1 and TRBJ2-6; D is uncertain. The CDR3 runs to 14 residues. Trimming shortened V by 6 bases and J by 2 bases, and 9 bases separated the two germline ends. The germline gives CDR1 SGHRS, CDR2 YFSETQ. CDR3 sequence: CASKFDAGANVLTF. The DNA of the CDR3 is TGCGCCAGCAAGTTCGACGCTGGGGCCAACGTCCTGACTTTC. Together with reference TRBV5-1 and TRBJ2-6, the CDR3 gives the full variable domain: KAGVTQTPRYLIKTRGQQVTLSCSPISGHRSVSWYQQTPGQGLQFLFEYFSETQRNKGNFPGRFSGRQFSNSRSEMNVSTLELGDSALYLCASKFDAGANVLTFGAGSRLTVL.

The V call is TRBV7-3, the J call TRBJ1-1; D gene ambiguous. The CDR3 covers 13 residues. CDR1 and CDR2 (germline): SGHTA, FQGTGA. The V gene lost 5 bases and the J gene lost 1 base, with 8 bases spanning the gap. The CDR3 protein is CASSATRNTEAFF. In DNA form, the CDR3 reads TGTGCCAGCAGCGCCACTAGGAACACTGAAGCTTTCTTT.

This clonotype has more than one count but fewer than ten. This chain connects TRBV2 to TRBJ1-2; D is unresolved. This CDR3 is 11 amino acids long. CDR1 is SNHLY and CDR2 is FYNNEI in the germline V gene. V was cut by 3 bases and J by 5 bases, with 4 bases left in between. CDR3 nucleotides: TGTGCCAGCAGTGACGGGTATGGCTACACCTTC. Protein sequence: CASSDGYGYTF.

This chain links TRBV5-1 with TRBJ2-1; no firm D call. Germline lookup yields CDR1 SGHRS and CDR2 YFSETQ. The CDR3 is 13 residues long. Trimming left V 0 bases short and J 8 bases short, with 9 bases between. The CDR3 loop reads CASSLGLTHEQFF. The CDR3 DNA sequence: TGCGCCAGCAGCTTGGGACTCACCCATGAGCAGTTCTTC.

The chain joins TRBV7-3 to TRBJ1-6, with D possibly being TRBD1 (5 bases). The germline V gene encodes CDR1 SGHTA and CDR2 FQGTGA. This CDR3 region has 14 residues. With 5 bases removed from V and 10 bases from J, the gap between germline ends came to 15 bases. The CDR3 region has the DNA TGTGCCAGCAGCGCCGGCGGGACCCACTCACCCCTCCACTTT. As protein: CASSAGGTHSPLHF. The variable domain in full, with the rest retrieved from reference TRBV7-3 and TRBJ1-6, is GAGVSQTPSNKVTEKGKYVELRCDPISGHTALYWYRQSLGQGPEFLIYFQGTGAADDSGLPNDRFFAVRPEGSVSTLKIQRTERGDSAVYLCASSAGGTHSPLHFGNGTRLTVT.

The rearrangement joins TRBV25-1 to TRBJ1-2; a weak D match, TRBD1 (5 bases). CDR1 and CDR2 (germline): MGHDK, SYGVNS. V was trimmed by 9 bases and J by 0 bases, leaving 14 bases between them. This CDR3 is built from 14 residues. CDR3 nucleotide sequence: TGTGCCAGTGGCGGGGCAGGGCCTAACTATGGCTACACCTTC. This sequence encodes CASGGAGPNYGYTF.

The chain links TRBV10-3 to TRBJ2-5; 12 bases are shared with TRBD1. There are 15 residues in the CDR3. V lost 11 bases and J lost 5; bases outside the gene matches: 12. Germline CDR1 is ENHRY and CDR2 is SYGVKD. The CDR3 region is CASQTGTGGDETQYF. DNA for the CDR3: TGTGCCTCCCAGACCGGGACAGGGGGCGACGAGACCCAGTACTTC.

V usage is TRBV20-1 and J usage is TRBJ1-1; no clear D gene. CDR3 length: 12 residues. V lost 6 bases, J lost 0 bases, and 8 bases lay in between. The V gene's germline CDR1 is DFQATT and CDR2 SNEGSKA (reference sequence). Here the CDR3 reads CSARTVNTEAFF. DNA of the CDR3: TGCAGTGCCCGGACGGTGAACACTGAAGCTTTCTTT.

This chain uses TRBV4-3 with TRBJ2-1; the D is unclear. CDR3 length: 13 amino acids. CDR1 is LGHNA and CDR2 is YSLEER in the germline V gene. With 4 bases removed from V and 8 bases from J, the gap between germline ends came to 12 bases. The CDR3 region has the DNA TGCGCCAGCAGCCCACGCGCTGGGGATGAGCAGTTCTTC. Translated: CASSPRAGDEQFF.

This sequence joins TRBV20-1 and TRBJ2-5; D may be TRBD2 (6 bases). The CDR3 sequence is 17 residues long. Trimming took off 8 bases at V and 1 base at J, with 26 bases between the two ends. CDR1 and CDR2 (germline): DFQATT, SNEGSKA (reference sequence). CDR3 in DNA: TGCAGTCCCGAGAACGGGTGGGGGGTCCCCTGCCAAGAGACCCAGTACTTC. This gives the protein CSPENGWGVPCQETQYF.

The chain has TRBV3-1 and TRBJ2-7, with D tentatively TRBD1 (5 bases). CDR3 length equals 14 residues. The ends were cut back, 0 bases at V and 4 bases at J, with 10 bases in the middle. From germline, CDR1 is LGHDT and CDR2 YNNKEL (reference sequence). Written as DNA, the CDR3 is TGTGCCAGCAGCCAAGAGTTGGGGCTTTACGAGCAGTACTTC. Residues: CASSQELGLYEQYF.

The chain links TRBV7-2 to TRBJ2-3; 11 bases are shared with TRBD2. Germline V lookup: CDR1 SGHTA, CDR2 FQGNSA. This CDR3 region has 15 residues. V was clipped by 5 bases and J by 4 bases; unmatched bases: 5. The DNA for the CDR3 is TGTGCCAGCAGCATTAGCGGGGGGGCTTCAGATACGCAGTATTTT. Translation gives CASSISGGASDTQYF. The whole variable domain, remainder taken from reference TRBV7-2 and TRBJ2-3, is GAGVSQSPSNKVTEKGKDVELRCDPISGHTALYWYRQSLGQGLEFLIYFQGNSAPDKSGLPSDRFSAERTGGSVSTLTIQRTQQEDSAVYLCASSISGGASDTQYFGPGTRLTVL.

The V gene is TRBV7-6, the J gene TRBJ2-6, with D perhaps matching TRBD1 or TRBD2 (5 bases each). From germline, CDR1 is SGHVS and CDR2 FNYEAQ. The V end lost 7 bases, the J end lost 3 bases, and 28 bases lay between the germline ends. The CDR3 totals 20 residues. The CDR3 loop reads CASTSPALSGRQGGANVLTF. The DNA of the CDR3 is TGTGCCAGCACCTCTCCCGCCCTATCGGGACGACAAGGTGGGGCCAACGTCCTGACTTTC.

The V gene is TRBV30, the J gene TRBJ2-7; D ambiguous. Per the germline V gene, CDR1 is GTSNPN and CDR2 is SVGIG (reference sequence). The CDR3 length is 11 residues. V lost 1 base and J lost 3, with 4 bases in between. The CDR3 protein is CAWSAHYEQYF. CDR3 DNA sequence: TGTGCCTGGAGTGCCCACTACGAGCAGTACTTC.

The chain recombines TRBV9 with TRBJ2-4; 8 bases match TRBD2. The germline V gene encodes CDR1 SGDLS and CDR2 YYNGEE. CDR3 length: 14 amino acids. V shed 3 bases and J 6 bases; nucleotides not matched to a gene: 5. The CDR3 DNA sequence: TGTGCCAGCAGCGGCGGGGGGAACGGAAACATTCAGTACTTC. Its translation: CASSGGGNGNIQYF.

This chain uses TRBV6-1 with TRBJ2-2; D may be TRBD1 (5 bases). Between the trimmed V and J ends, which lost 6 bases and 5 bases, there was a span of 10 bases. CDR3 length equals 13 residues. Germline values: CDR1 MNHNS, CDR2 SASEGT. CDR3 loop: CASSLGPTGELFF. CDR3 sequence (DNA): TGTGCCAGCAGCCTGGGGCCTACCGGGGAGCTGTTTTTT.

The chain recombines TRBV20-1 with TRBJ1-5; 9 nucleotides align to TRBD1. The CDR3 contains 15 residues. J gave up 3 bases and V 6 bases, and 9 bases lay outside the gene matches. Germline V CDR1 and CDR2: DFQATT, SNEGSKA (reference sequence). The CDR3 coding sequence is TGCAGTGCCCCGGCAGGGACAGGGTTCAATCAGCCCCAGCATTTT. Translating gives CSAPAGTGFNQPQHF.

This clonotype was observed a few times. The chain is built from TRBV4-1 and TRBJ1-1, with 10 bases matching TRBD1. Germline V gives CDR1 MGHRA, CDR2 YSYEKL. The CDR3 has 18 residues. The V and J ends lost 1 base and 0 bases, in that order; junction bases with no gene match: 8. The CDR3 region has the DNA TGCGCCAGCAGCCAAGCCGGGACAGGGGACCTCTTGAACACTGAAGCTTTCTTT. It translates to CASSQAGTGDLLNTEAFF.

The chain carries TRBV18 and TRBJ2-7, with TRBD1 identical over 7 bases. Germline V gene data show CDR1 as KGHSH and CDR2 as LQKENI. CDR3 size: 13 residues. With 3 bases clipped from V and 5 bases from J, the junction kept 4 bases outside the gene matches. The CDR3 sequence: CASSPGQKDEQYF. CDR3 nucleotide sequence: TGTGCCAGCTCACCGGGACAGAAGGACGAGCAGTACTTC.

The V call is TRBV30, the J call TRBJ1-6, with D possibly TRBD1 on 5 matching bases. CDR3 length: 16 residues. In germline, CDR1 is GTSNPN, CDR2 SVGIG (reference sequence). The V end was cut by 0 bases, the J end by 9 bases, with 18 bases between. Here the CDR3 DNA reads TGTGCCTGGAGTGTACCCCCGGGGCTGATGGGTTCACCCCTCCACTTT. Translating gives CAWSVPPGLMGSPLHF. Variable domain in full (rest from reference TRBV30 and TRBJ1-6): SQTIHQWPATLVQPVGSPLSLECTVEGTSNPNLYWYRQAAGRGLQLLFYSVGIGQISSEVPQNLSASRPQDRQFILSSKKLLLSDSGFYLCAWSVPPGLMGSPLHFGNGTRLTVT.

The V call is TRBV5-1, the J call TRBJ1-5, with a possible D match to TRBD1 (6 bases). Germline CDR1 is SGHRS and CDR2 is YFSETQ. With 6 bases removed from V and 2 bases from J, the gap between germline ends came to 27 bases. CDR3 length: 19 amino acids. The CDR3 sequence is CASISLRAGAPGCNQPQHF. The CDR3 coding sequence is TGCGCCAGCATATCCCTCAGGGCAGGGGCCCCGGGATGCAATCAGCCCCAGCATTTT. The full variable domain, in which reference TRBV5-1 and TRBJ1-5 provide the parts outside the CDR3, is KAGVTQTPRYLIKTRGQQVTLSCSPISGHRSVSWYQQTPGQGLQFLFEYFSETQRNKGNFPGRFSGRQFSNSRSEMNVSTLELGDSALYLCASISLRAGAPGCNQPQHFGDGTRLSIL.